These 23 T cell receptor beta chains were sequenced from one sample in a study of siplizumab effects on memory and regulatory T cells. TCRdb keeps only in-frame clones here, not all; method: immunoSEQ multiplex PCR. Of tens of thousands of clones listed, approximately 87% were seen once; the top ten hold roughly 3.8%. Sequenced input: memory CD4+ T cells sorted from blood. The receptors originated from a human donor in good health.

The chain uses TRBV4-2 and TRBJ2-6, with D perhaps matching TRBD1 (5 bases). Germline CDR1 reads LGHNA; CDR2 reads YNFKEQ. Between the trimmed V and J ends, which lost 0 bases and 9 bases, there was a span of 18 bases. This CDR3 is built from 17 residues. CDR3 sequence: CASSQDWGTGVLNVLTF. The CDR3, as DNA: TGTGCCAGCAGCCAAGATTGGGGAACAGGTGTACTCAACGTCCTGACTTTC.

The chain uses TRBV7-9 and TRBJ1-2; D uncertain. Trimming shortened V by 9 bases and J by 3 bases, and 17 bases separated the two germline ends. This CDR3 has 14 amino acids. Germline CDR1 and CDR2: SEHNR and FQNEAQ (reference sequence). The CDR3 reads CARLQSVEDYGYTF. DNA of the CDR3: TGTGCCAGACTACAGAGCGTAGAGGACTATGGCTACACCTTC.

The chain carries TRBV2 and TRBJ2-1; D not resolved. The CDR3 extends over 14 amino acids. Germline V lookup: CDR1 SNHLY, CDR2 FYNNEI. The V end was cut by 1 base, the J end by 5 bases, with 9 bases between. The DNA of the CDR3 is TGTGCCAGCAGTGAAGGAGAGGCTAACAATGAGCAGTTCTTC. It translates to CASSEGEANNEQFF. The full variable domain, rest sourced from reference TRBV2 and TRBJ2-1, is EPEVTQTPSHQVTQMGQEVILRCVPISNHLYFYWYRQILGQKVEFLVSFYNNEISEKSEIFDDQFSVERPDGSNFTLKIRSTKLEDSAMYFCASSEGEANNEQFFGPGTRLTVL.

The chain carries TRBV7-9 and TRBJ2-3; D may correspond to TRBD1 or TRBD2 (5 bases each). Germline loops: CDR1 SEHNR, CDR2 FQNEAQ (reference sequence). CDR3 length: 15 amino acids. V shed 4 bases and J shed 0 bases, with 11 bases lying between them. The CDR3 spells CASSSPGRSTDTQYF. The CDR3, as DNA: TGTGCCAGCAGCTCTCCGGGACGGAGCACAGATACGCAGTATTTT.

The chain combines TRBV7-3 with TRBJ2-1; tentative D call: TRBD2 (5 bases). There are 15 residues in the CDR3. With 5 bases removed from V and 4 bases from J, the gap between germline ends came to 15 bases. The germline gives CDR1 SGHTA, CDR2 FQGTGA. For the CDR3, the DNA is TGTGCCAGCAGCCTGGAGGCACAGCCGTACAATGAGCAGTTCTTC. Encoded protein: CASSLEAQPYNEQFF.

The chain uses TRBV7-2 and TRBJ1-5; weak D call: TRBD1 (6 bases). The length of the CDR3 is 15 residues. V lost 7 bases, J lost 1 base, and 14 bases lay in between. Germline CDR1 reads SGHTA; CDR2 reads FQGNSA. The chain's CDR3 is CASNRGAASNQPQHF. CDR3 DNA sequence: TGTGCCAGCAACCGGGGGGCGGCGAGCAATCAGCCCCAGCATTTT.

CDR3 in amino acids: CSARVLGAQHF. In DNA form, the CDR3 reads TGCAGTGCTAGAGTCCTCGGAGCCCAGCATTTT. The chain joins TRBV20-1 to TRBJ1-5; D gene uncertain. The CDR3 totals 11 residues. V lost 1 base and J 11 bases, leaving 9 bases between the germline ends. Per germline, CDR1 DFQATT and CDR2 SNEGSKA (reference sequence).

The chain combines TRBV30 with TRBJ1-3; the match to TRBD1 covers 9 bases. CDR3 length: 13 amino acids. Per the germline V gene, CDR1 is GTSNPN and CDR2 is SVGIG (reference sequence). Germline trimming cut 5 bases from V and 7 bases from J; bases unmatched to any gene: 6. In DNA, the CDR3 is TGTGCCTGGGGAAAACAGGGGGCTAACACCATATATTTT. Residues: CAWGKQGANTIYF.

The chain combines TRBV6-1 with TRBJ2-6, with unresolved D. Germline lookup yields CDR1 MNHNS and CDR2 SASEGT. The V end lost 5 bases, the J end lost 0 bases, and 8 bases lay between the germline ends. The CDR3 has 15 amino acids. DNA of the CDR3: TGTGCCAGCAGTCTCGGAATCTCTGGGGCCAACGTCCTGACTTTC. This codes for CASSLGISGANVLTF.

V and J are TRBV7-2 and TRBJ1-2, with 9 bases aligning to TRBD1. V was clipped by 5 bases and J by 8 bases; unmatched bases: 12. This CDR3 spans 15 amino acids. Per germline, CDR1 SGHTA and CDR2 FQGNSA. The CDR3 DNA is TGTGCCAGCAGCAGGGACAGGGACCTACCTAGCGGCTACACCTTC. Translation: CASSRDRDLPSGYTF.

This chain uses TRBV2 with TRBJ2-4; D is possibly TRBD1 (5 bases). Germline V gene sequence: CDR1 SNHLY, CDR2 FYNNEI. Trimming took 3 bases from V and 5 from J, leaving 20 bases between them. The CDR3 has 17 residues. CDR3 region: CASSDSFGWQGQNIQYF. The CDR3 DNA reads TGTGCCAGCAGTGATAGTTTCGGCTGGCAGGGTCAAAACATTCAGTACTTC. Complete variable domain (other parts from reference TRBV2 and TRBJ2-4): EPEVTQTPSHQVTQMGQEVILRCVPISNHLYFYWYRQILGQKVEFLVSFYNNEISEKSEIFDDQFSVERPDGSNFTLKIRSTKLEDSAMYFCASSDSFGWQGQNIQYFGAGTRLSVL.

This clone has just one count. The rearrangement uses TRBV5-6 and TRBJ1-2; D might be TRBD1 (5 bases). The length of the CDR3 is 14 residues. The germline V gene has CDR1 SGHDT and CDR2 YYEEEE. V dropped 2 bases and J dropped 3 bases, with 11 bases sitting between them. CDR3: CASSFSGTYYGYTF. The CDR3 DNA is TGTGCCAGCAGCTTCTCCGGGACCTACTATGGCTACACCTTC.

The gene calls are TRBV12-5 and TRBJ2-7, with a possible D match to TRBD2 (5 bases). V was trimmed by 5 bases and J by 1 base, leaving 30 bases between them. This CDR3 comprises 20 residues. Germline V CDR1 and CDR2: LGHNT, FRNRAP. The CDR3 protein is CASGPSRIRGSGGLSYEQYF. For the CDR3, the DNA is TGTGCTAGTGGTCCCTCTAGAATCCGAGGCAGCGGAGGACTGTCCTACGAGCAGTACTTC.

The chain couples TRBV19 to TRBJ1-2; possible D gene TRBD1, 5 bases. The CDR3 loop spans 15 amino acids. Germline V lookup: CDR1 LNHDA, CDR2 SQIVND (reference sequence). V was pared by 0 bases and J by 8 bases, with 16 bases between. The DNA of the CDR3 is TGTGCCAGTAGTATAGATCGGGACCGCGCTTGGGGCTACACCTTC. This translates into CASSIDRDRAWGYTF.

The gene calls are TRBV6-6 and TRBJ1-2; D remains unclear. The CDR3 extends over 14 amino acids. The V end was cut by 2 bases, the J end by 3 bases, with 10 bases between. In germline, CDR1 is MNHNY, CDR2 SVGAGI (reference sequence). The CDR3 nucleotides are TGTGCCAGCAGTTACGGGGAGACTGACTATGGCTACACCTTC. It is translated as CASSYGETDYGYTF.

The chain couples TRBV30 to TRBJ2-1; D tentatively fits TRBD1 or TRBD2 (6 bases each). The length of the CDR3 is 12 residues. The germline V gene has CDR1 GTSNPN and CDR2 SVGIG (reference sequence). CDR3 sequence: CAGGRAYNEQFF. In DNA form, the CDR3 reads TGTGCTGGGGGGCGGGCCTACAATGAGCAGTTCTTC.

CDR3 loop: CASSQALRGGRTGELFF. CDR3 sequence (DNA): TGCGCCAGCAGCCAAGCGTTGCGGGGGGGCCGAACCGGGGAGCTGTTTTTT. This chain uses TRBV4-1 with TRBJ2-2; 9 nucleotides match TRBD2. V was pared by 1 base and J by 5 bases, with 8 bases of the junction left unmatched. The CDR3 spans 17 residues. Looked up from germline, CDR1 is MGHRA and CDR2 is YSYEKL.

The DNA of the CDR3 is TGTGCCAGCAGCTTAACAGGGCCCTATGGCTACACCTTC. The encoded protein is CASSLTGPYGYTF. J is TRBJ1-2 and V is TRBV7-4; TRBD1 is a possible D gene (6 bases). CDR1 SGHVT and CDR2 SQSDAQ come from the germline V gene. V was clipped by 2 bases and J by 4 bases, with 8 bases between them. The CDR3 consists of 13 residues.

CDR3 sequence: CASSVGRGTSGTLSYEQYF. The CDR3 DNA follows: TGTGCCAGCAGCGTAGGAAGGGGGACTAGCGGGACTCTCTCCTACGAGCAGTACTTC. The chain uses TRBV9 and TRBJ2-7; 13 bases align to TRBD2. Trimming removed 0 bases from V and 0 bases from J; junction bases left unmatched: 9. This CDR3 spans 19 amino acids. CDR1 and CDR2 (germline): SGDLS, YYNGEE.

This clone came up once. The gene calls are TRBV7-9 and TRBJ2-7; tentative D call: TRBD2 (6 bases). The CDR3 length is 12 residues. Trimming shortened V by 6 bases and J by 2 bases, and 8 bases separated the two germline ends. Germline assignment: CDR1 SEHNR and CDR2 FQNEAQ (reference sequence). In nucleotides, the CDR3 is TGTGCCAGCAGTCCTAGCGCCTACGAGCAGTACTTC. Its protein is CASSPSAYEQYF.

V gene TRBV7-8 combines with J gene TRBJ1-5; D is undetermined. The CDR3 is 13 residues long. Germline V CDR1 and CDR2: SGHVS, FQNEAQ. V shed 7 bases and J shed 7 bases, with 14 bases lying between them. CDR3 sequence (DNA): TGTGCCAGCACCAAGGGCGCAGCCCAGCCCCAGCATTTT. Its translation is CASTKGAAQPQHF.

The gene calls are TRBV7-9 and TRBJ1-1; D is ambiguous. The CDR3 extends over 13 amino acids. The V end was cut by 2 bases, the J end by 10 bases, with 14 bases between. Germline CDR1 is SEHNR and CDR2 is FQNEAQ (reference sequence). DNA of the CDR3: TGTGCCAGCAGCTTAATCCCTCTTATGCCAGCTTTCTTT. It yields the protein CASSLIPLMPAFF.

This sequence joins TRBV5-1 and TRBJ2-6; D gene ambiguous. Trimming removed 5 bases at V and 2 bases at J, with 11 bases between. The length of the CDR3 is 15 residues. The germline V gene has CDR1 SGHRS and CDR2 YFSETQ. The CDR3 coding sequence is TGCGCCAGCAGTGGTACCGCAGCTGGGGCCAACGTCCTGACTTTC. This gives the protein CASSGTAAGANVLTF.